Following are 24 T cell receptor beta chains from one sample sequenced in a study of cytomegalovirus exposure and HLA in healthy donors (dated by TCRdb to 2016 to 2017). Libraries came from the immunoSEQ multiplex PCR assay. For the multiplex PCR, a mixture combining 60 forward primers for TCR Vbeta segments and 13 reverse primers for TCR Jbeta segments was used. As stored in TCRdb, this immuneACCESS dataset retains in-frame rearrangements with V and J assigned. A fraction of the clones does not appear; measured against another copy, unresolved V genes explain less than half of the discrepancy, and the remainder lacks a known reason. In this sample the table shows about 130,000 clones, about 66% of which occur a single time. Of the sample, roughly 1.6% is held by the ten largest clones. The specimen sequenced was PBMCs. These receptors all come from a man aged 25 to 40 in good health and CMV-seropositive.

The genes are TRBV7-9 and TRBJ1-4; 7 bases are a match to TRBD1. The V gene end was trimmed by 5 bases and the J gene end by 5 bases; junction bases not matched to a gene: 5. CDR3 length: 14 residues. Germline loops: CDR1 SEHNR, CDR2 FQNEAQ (reference sequence). CDR3 nucleotide sequence: TGTGCCAGCAGCGGGGGACAGTACAATGAAAAACTGTTTTTT. Translating it yields CASSGGQYNEKLFF.

The chain couples TRBV2 to TRBJ2-5; 9 nucleotides agree with TRBD1. CDR1 is SNHLY, CDR2 FYNNEI, per germline. CDR3 length: 15 residues. V lost 9 bases to trimming and J lost 7 bases; unmatched junction nucleotides: 15. The CDR3 DNA reads as TGTGCCAGTGAACCCGGGGACAGGGAAGCGGGGACCCAGTACTTC. Translated, it gives CASEPGDREAGTQYF.

The chain carries TRBV4-1 and TRBJ2-3; D possibly corresponds to TRBD2 (6 bases). Germline CDR1 reads MGHRA; CDR2 reads YSYEKL. The CDR3 loop spans 14 amino acids. Trimming took off 4 bases at V and 0 bases at J, with 8 bases between the two ends. The CDR3: CASSRRGSTDTQYF. The CDR3 DNA reads TGCGCCAGCAGCCGGCGGGGTAGCACAGATACGCAGTATTTT.

The rearrangement joins TRBV5-1 to TRBJ2-3; 15 nucleotides agree with TRBD2. This CDR3 comprises 16 residues. CDR1 is SGHRS and CDR2 is YFSETQ in the germline V gene. J gave up 6 bases and V 4 bases, and 6 bases lay outside the gene matches. In nucleotides, the CDR3 is TGCGCCAGCAGCCAGGGACTAGCGGGAGGCGGCGATACGCAGTATTTT. Translation gives CASSQGLAGGGDTQYF.

The V gene is TRBV11-3, the J gene TRBJ1-1; maybe TRBD1 (6 bases). The CDR3 runs 13 residues. Germline-derived CDR1 and CDR2 are SGHNT and YENEEA. Trimming took 5 bases from V and 6 from J, leaving 13 bases between them. CDR3 sequence: CASSRQAKAEAFF. CDR3 nucleotide sequence: TGTGCCAGCAGCCGACAGGCTAAAGCTGAAGCTTTCTTT.

Of note for this clone: The sample contains more than one DNA sequence encoding this CDR3. The chain is built from TRBV2 and TRBJ1-1, with 8 bases identical to TRBD1. V lost 6 bases to trimming and J lost 1 base; unmatched junction nucleotides: 1. The CDR3 has 13 residues. The germline V gene has CDR1 SNHLY and CDR2 FYNNEI. CDR3 nucleotide sequence: TGTGCCAGCAGCGGACAGGGGAACACTGAAGCTTTCTTT. Its protein is CASSGQGNTEAFF. The complete variable domain, with remaining parts taken from reference TRBV2 and TRBJ1-1, reads EPEVTQTPSHQVTQMGQEVILRCVPISNHLYFYWYRQILGQKVEFLVSFYNNEISEKSEIFDDQFSVERPDGSNFTLKIRSTKLEDSAMYFCASSGQGNTEAFFGQGTRLTVV.

The chain recombines TRBV19 with TRBJ1-5; 12 bases match TRBD1. Germline-derived CDR1 and CDR2 are LNHDA and SQIVND (reference sequence). Trimming at V came to 3 bases and at J to 6 bases, leaving 3 bases not matched to a gene. The CDR3 spans 15 residues. The CDR3 DNA sequence: TGTGCCAGTAGTATTTTGGGACAGGGGGCTCAGCCCCAGCATTTT. Protein: CASSILGQGAQPQHF.

This clone was seen a handful of times. The CDR3 spells CASRTRVTTEAFF. The CDR3 region has the DNA TGTGCCAGCAGGACCCGGGTAACCACTGAAGCTTTCTTT. The chain is built from TRBV6-6 and TRBJ1-1, with no clear D. CDR3 length equals 13 residues. Germline V gives CDR1 MNHNY, CDR2 SVGAGI (reference sequence). The ends were cut back, 6 bases at V and 4 bases at J, with 12 bases in the middle.

This chain connects TRBV25-1 to TRBJ2-7; 10 bases fit TRBD1. With V trimmed by 5 bases and J by 0 bases, 4 bases remained unmatched. In germline, CDR1 is MGHDK, CDR2 SYGVNS. This CDR3 contains 15 residues. In DNA form, the CDR3 reads TGTGCCAGCAGTCCTTGGGACAGGGGCTCCTACGAGCAGTACTTC. Its translation is CASSPWDRGSYEQYF.

This chain uses TRBV29-1 with TRBJ2-1; possibly TRBD1 for D (6 bases). The CDR3 is made up of 13 amino acids. Germline assignment: CDR1 SQVTM and CDR2 ANQGSEA. With 7 bases removed from V and 4 bases from J, the gap between germline ends came to 14 bases. The CDR3 DNA follows: TGCAGCGGAGACGGACAGAGATACAATGAGCAGTTCTTC. Protein product: CSGDGQRYNEQFF.

With regard to this clone: The same CDR3 arises from other DNA sequences in this sample as well. J is TRBJ2-2 and V is TRBV5-1; 13 bases agree with TRBD2. V dropped 4 bases and J dropped 5; count of bases not matched to a gene: 8. Germline values: CDR1 SGHRS, CDR2 YFSETQ. The CDR3 loop spans 17 amino acids. The CDR3 reads CASSPGLAGVGTGELFF. The CDR3 coding sequence is TGCGCCAGCAGCCCAGGACTAGCGGGAGTTGGGACCGGGGAGCTGTTTTTT.

The genes are TRBV5-1 and TRBJ1-1, with D tentatively TRBD1 (6 bases). Germline CDR1 and CDR2: SGHRS and YFSETQ. Trimming removed 6 bases at V and 3 bases at J, with 15 bases between. This CDR3 has 14 amino acids. The CDR3 is CASKGGAGDTEAFF. CDR3 DNA: TGCGCCAGCAAGGGGGGGGCGGGAGACACTGAAGCTTTCTTT.

The chain couples TRBV29-1 to TRBJ2-3; D perhaps matches TRBD2 (6 bases). Germline CDR1 and CDR2: SQVTM and ANQGSEA. The germline V and J ends were trimmed by 7 bases and 1 base, with 15 bases remaining between them. The CDR3 consists of 14 residues. CDR3: CSAYLAARTDTQYF. Written as DNA, the CDR3 is TGCAGCGCGTATTTAGCGGCACGCACAGATACGCAGTATTTT.

The chain is built from TRBV2 and TRBJ2-7, with 13 bases identical to TRBD2. Germline V gives CDR1 SNHLY, CDR2 FYNNEI. J gave up 2 bases and V 6 bases, and 1 base lay outside the gene matches. CDR3 length equals 14 residues. The CDR3 DNA is TGTGCCAGCAGCGGGACTAGCGGGACCTACGAGCAGTACTTC. It yields the protein CASSGTSGTYEQYF.

The chain is built from TRBV10-3 and TRBJ2-7, with 11 nucleotides matching TRBD1. The CDR3 spans 18 residues. Trimming took 4 bases from V and 0 from J; bases not matched to a gene: 11. Germline V gives CDR1 ENHRY, CDR2 SYGVKD. CDR3 residues: CAISGGGTGGPLSYEQYF. Written as DNA, the CDR3 is TGTGCCATCAGTGGAGGGGGGACAGGGGGGCCGCTCTCCTACGAGCAGTACTTC.

This clone appeared a few times. The rearrangement uses TRBV4-3 and TRBJ2-6; possible D gene TRBD2, 5 bases. V was pared by 0 bases and J by 0 bases, with 6 bases between. CDR3 length: 16 residues. Germline lookup yields CDR1 LGHNA and CDR2 YSLEER. The CDR3 spells CASSQEGSSGANVLTF. For the CDR3, the DNA is TGCGCCAGCAGCCAAGAAGGGAGCTCTGGGGCCAACGTCCTGACTTTC.

The chain carries TRBV6-5 and TRBJ2-7; TRBD1 might be the D (6 bases). Germline CDR1 reads MNHEY; CDR2 reads SVGAGI. CDR3 length equals 14 residues. V lost 4 bases to trimming and J lost 2 bases, with 12 bases between them. As DNA, the CDR3 is TGTGCCAGCAGTTCCCGGGACATTACCTACGAGCAGTACTTC. It yields the protein CASSSRDITYEQYF.

The chain carries TRBV29-1 and TRBJ2-5, with D possibly TRBD2 on 5 matching bases. Trimming took 0 bases from V and 2 from J, leaving 13 bases between them. Germline values: CDR1 SQVTM, CDR2 ANQGSEA. The CDR3 runs 15 residues. This CDR3 is CSVEDPEEGQETQYF. CDR3 nucleotides: TGCAGCGTTGAAGATCCAGAAGAGGGACAAGAGACCCAGTACTTC.

The rearrangement uses TRBV28 and TRBJ2-1; D uncertain. V was clipped by 7 bases and J by 2 bases, with 12 bases between them. Germline V CDR1 and CDR2: MDHEN, SYDVKM. This CDR3 is built from 14 residues. CDR3 DNA sequence: TGTGCCAGCACTAACAGTATTACCTACAATGAGCAGTTCTTC. This codes for CASTNSITYNEQFF.

CDR3 protein: CASSHFVGGVRELFF. Here the CDR3 DNA reads TGTGCCAGCAGCCATTTTGTTGGCGGCGTCCGGGAGCTGTTTTTT. The gene calls are TRBV6-5 and TRBJ2-2, with no clear D. The CDR3 consists of 15 residues. Per germline, CDR1 MNHEY and CDR2 SVGAGI. Trimming took 6 bases from V and 9 from J, leaving 20 bases between them.

The chain couples TRBV27 to TRBJ2-7, with D perhaps matching TRBD2 (6 bases). Trimming removed 7 bases from V and 3 bases from J, with 16 bases in between. The germline CDR1 and CDR2 sequences are MNHEY and SMNVEV (reference sequence). The length of the CDR3 is 14 residues. The CDR3, as DNA: TGTGCCAGCATTTGGAGGGGTCAGAGCTACGAGCAGTACTTC. Its protein product is CASIWRGQSYEQYF.

J is TRBJ2-7 and V is TRBV7-9, with D perhaps TRBD2 (6 bases). The CDR3 has 19 residues. Germline lookup yields CDR1 SEHNR and CDR2 FQNEAQ (reference sequence). V lost 6 bases, J lost 3 bases, and 30 bases lay in between. The CDR3 coding sequence is TGTGCCAGCAGTCACCACCGGAGCGGGTTATCTTATAATCGCTACGAGCAGTACTTC. This sequence encodes CASSHHRSGLSYNRYEQYF.

CDR3 protein: CASRTTQRDEQFF. The CDR3 coding sequence is TGTGCCAGCAGGACTACTCAGAGGGATGAGCAGTTCTTC. V is TRBV28 and J is TRBJ2-1; possible D gene TRBD2, 5 bases. V lost 6 bases, J lost 8 bases, and 14 bases lay in between. Germline V gives CDR1 MDHEN, CDR2 SYDVKM. CDR3 size: 13 residues.

This clone was observed a few times. The V and J genes are TRBV5-6 and TRBJ1-3, with TRBD1 matching over 7 bases. Looked up from germline, CDR1 is SGHDT and CDR2 is YYEEEE. Trimming took 2 bases from V and 4 from J; bases not matched to a gene: 9. The CDR3 totals 16 residues. This chain's CDR3 is CASSFSFRQGGNTIYF. CDR3 bases: TGTGCCAGCAGCTTTTCCTTCAGACAGGGCGGAAACACCATATATTTT.